This T cell receptor (beta chain) originates from a study of blood T cell repertoires in COVID-19. The wider study: Acute-phase and convalescent COVID-19 samples originated in the United States, Italy and Spain. PBMCs, B-cell-depleted T cells, or T cells were the source of the cDNA or gDNA that made up the material.

This clone occurred a few times. Germline CDR1 GTSNPN, CDR2 SVGIG (reference sequence). Trimming at V came to 2 bases and at J to 0 bases, leaving 9 bases not matched to a gene. CDR3 size: 17 residues. In the authors' workflow: The assay estimated nucleated cells by amplifying reference gene primers. Sequenced by immunoSEQ multiplex PCR; TCRdb stores in-frame clones only, minus some. V and J calls and clone size follow that table, whereas D and trimming were derived from the DNA. The sample has roughly 110,000 clones; roughly 81% are singletons. Input material: peripheral blood. The sequence was obtained from a man aged 35-49 years with acute or convalescent COVID-19. The chain joins TRBV30 to TRBJ1-5, with 8 bases that match TRBD1. The CDR3 spells CAWSPGTGFSSNQPQHF. CDR3 nucleotide sequence: TGTGCCTGGAGTCCTGGGACAGGATTTTCTAGCAATCAGCCCCAGCATTTT.